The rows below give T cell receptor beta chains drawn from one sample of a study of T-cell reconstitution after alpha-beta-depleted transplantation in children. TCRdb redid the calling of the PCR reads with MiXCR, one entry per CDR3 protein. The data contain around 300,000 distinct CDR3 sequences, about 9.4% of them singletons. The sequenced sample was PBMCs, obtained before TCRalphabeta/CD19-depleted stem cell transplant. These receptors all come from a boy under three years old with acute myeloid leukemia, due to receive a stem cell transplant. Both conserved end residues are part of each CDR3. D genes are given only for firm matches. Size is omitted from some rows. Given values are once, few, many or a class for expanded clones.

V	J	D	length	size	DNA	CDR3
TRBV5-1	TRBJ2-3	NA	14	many	TGCGCCAGCAGCTTGCAACGGGACACAGATACGCAGTATTTT	CASSLQRDTDTQYF
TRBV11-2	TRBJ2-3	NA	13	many	TGTGCCAGCAGCTCCGGGGCGGGAGATACGCAGTATTTT	CASSSGAGDTQYF
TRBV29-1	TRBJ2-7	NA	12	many	TGCAGCGTTGAAGAGGGGGGTTACGAGCAGTACTTC	CSVEEGGYEQYF
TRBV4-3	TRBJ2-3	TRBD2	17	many	TGCGCCAGCAGCCAAGATTGGGCTAGCGGGAGCACAGATACGCAGTATTTT	CASSQDWASGSTDTQYF
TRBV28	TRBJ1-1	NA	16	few	TGTGCCAGCAGTTCGAATACAGGGAGGGTGAACACTGAAGCTTTCTTT	CASSSNTGRVNTEAFF
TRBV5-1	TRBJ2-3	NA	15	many	TGCGCCAGCAGCTCCCGGGACATCTCCACAGATACGCAGTATTTT	CASSSRDISTDTQYF
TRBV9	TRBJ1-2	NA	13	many	TGTGCCAGCAGCGGTGGAAAGAACTATGGCTACACCTTC	CASSGGKNYGYTF
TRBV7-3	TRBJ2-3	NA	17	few	TGTGCCAGCAGCTCCGGGATGACAGGGACTAGCACAGATACGCAGTATTTT	CASSSGMTGTSTDTQYF
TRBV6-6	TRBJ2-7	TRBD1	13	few	TGTGCCAGCAGAATGGGACAGTCCTACGAGCAGTACTTC	CASRMGQSYEQYF
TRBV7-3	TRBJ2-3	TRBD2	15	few	TGTGCCAGCAGCCCGCTAGCGGGGGGGCCGTATACGCAGTATTTT	CASSPLAGGPYTQYF
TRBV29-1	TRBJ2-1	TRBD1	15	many	TGCAGCGTTGAAGACGGCAGGGGGCCTAACAATGAGCAGTTCTTC	CSVEDGRGPNNEQFF
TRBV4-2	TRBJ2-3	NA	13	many	TGTGCCAGCAGCTCTCCGACCACAGATACGCAGTATTTT	CASSSPTTDTQYF
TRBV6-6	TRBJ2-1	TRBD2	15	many	TGTGCCAGCAGTCCCGGGACTAGCTCCTACAATGAGCAGTTCTTC	CASSPGTSSYNEQFF
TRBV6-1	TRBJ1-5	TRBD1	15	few	TGTGCCAGCAGATCGGGACAGACCACGGGGGGGCCCCAGCATTTT	CASRSGQTTGGPQHF
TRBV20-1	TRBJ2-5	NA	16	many	TGCAGTGCTAGGATGCCCTCTAAGCCCGCACAAGAGACCCAGTACTTC	CSARMPSKPAQETQYF
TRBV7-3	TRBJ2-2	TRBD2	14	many	TGTGCCAGCAGCTTAGGGACTAGCACCGGGGAGCTGTTTTTT	CASSLGTSTGELFF
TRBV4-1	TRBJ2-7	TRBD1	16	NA	TGCGCCAGCAGCCAAGGACAGGGCCTCCTCTCCTACGAGCAGTACTTC	CASSQGQGLLSYEQYF
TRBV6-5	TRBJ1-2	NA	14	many	TGTGCCAGCAGTTACTCCCTCGGGCTTTATGGCTACACCTTC	CASSYSLGLYGYTF